A single sample is the source of the 10 T cell receptor beta chains below, sequenced in a study of blood T cell repertoires in COVID-19 (dated by TCRdb to about 2020). The library was generated by the immunoSEQ multiplex PCR assay. The table comes from immuneACCESS by way of TCRdb, which keeps in-frame sequences with V and J called. Part of the clones is missing from these tables; in studies checked, under half for an unresolved V gene and the rest for unknown reasons. The sample table lists tens of thousands of clones, about 84% of them with a count of one. The ten largest make up about 10% of the sample. Sample: peripheral blood. These receptors all stem from a man aged 60 to 69 with acute or convalescent COVID-19.

The chain has TRBV18 and TRBJ1-2; a weak D match, TRBD1 (6 bases). V dropped 0 bases and J dropped 3 bases, with 14 bases sitting between them. Germline V gene data show CDR1 as KGHSH and CDR2 as LQKENI. The CDR3 length is 16 residues. The CDR3 coding sequence is TGTGCCAGCTCACCACCGGGTAGAGGGGGATACTATGGCTACACCTTC. This translates into CASSPPGRGGYYGYTF.

The CDR3 DNA reads as TGCAGCGTTGAGAGCTCTGGGGCCAACGTCCTGACTTTC. This codes for CSVESSGANVLTF. The chain combines TRBV29-1 with TRBJ2-6, with D unclear. V was shortened by 3 bases and J by 0 bases, with 3 bases between the two germline ends. This CDR3 is built from 13 residues. Germline lookup yields CDR1 SQVTM and CDR2 ANQGSEA.

This clone was counted once. The rearrangement joins TRBV5-6 to TRBJ1-2, with D maybe TRBD1 (5 bases). V was trimmed by 0 bases and J by 2 bases, leaving 5 bases between them. Germline CDR1 is SGHDT and CDR2 is YYEEEE. CDR3 size: 13 residues. The CDR3 spells CASSLGQNYGYTF. The DNA for the CDR3 is TGTGCCAGCAGCTTGGGACAGAACTATGGCTACACCTTC.

This chain uses TRBV6-2 or TRBV6-3 with TRBJ1-2; D uncertain. This CDR3 spans 14 amino acids. V gave up 2 bases and J gave up 4 bases, with 11 bases separating them. In germline, CDR1 is MNHEY, CDR2 SVGEGT. CDR3 protein: CASSYAWGGYGYTF. The CDR3 DNA sequence: TGTGCCAGCAGTTACGCATGGGGAGGCTATGGCTACACCTTC.

This clone was detected once. Here the CDR3 reads CASSVREGGGGTDTQYF. The CDR3 DNA follows: TGTGCCAGCAGCGTAAGGGAAGGAGGAGGGGGCACAGATACGCAGTATTTT. The chain links TRBV11-2 to TRBJ2-3; D possibly corresponds to TRBD2 (6 bases). This CDR3 spans 17 amino acids. V lost 5 bases, J lost 1 base, and 19 bases lay in between. Germline V gene lookup returns CDR1 SGHAT and CDR2 FQNNGV.

The CDR3 loop reads CASSPRGQGATEAFF. The CDR3, as DNA: TGTGCCAGCAGCCCTCGCGGACAGGGGGCCACTGAAGCTTTCTTT. V and J are TRBV7-9 and TRBJ1-1; 11 nucleotides line up with TRBD1. The CDR3 extends over 15 amino acids. In germline, CDR1 is SEHNR, CDR2 FQNEAQ (reference sequence). Losses at the gene ends were 5 bases for V and 4 bases for J; bases not matched to a gene: 6.

J is TRBJ1-4 and V is TRBV9, with 9 bases aligning to TRBD1. Germline lookup yields CDR1 SGDLS and CDR2 YYNGEE. V lost 0 bases, J lost 5 bases, and 2 bases stayed unmatched. The CDR3 sequence is 15 residues long. CDR3 region: CASSVVGTGNEKLFF. CDR3 sequence (DNA): TGTGCCAGCAGCGTAGTCGGGACAGGGAATGAAAAACTGTTTTTT.

The V and J genes are TRBV29-1 and TRBJ1-2, with D maybe TRBD1 (6 bases). The germline V gene has CDR1 SQVTM and CDR2 ANQGSEA. V was trimmed by 0 bases and J by 5 bases, leaving 19 bases between them. CDR3 length equals 16 residues. CDR3 region: CSVEDLSGQRTYGYTF. The CDR3 nucleotides read TGCAGCGTTGAAGATCTATCGGGACAAAGAACGTATGGCTACACCTTC.

This chain uses TRBV5-1 with TRBJ1-1; TRBD1 matches at 9 bases. Trimming removed 4 bases from V and 4 bases from J; junction bases left unmatched: 5. Germline V gives CDR1 SGHRS, CDR2 YFSETQ. This CDR3 comprises 14 residues. DNA of the CDR3: TGCGCCAGCAGCACTACAGGGGGCGTCACTGAAGCTTTCTTT. Amino acid sequence: CASSTTGGVTEAFF.

This clone was picked up a small number of times. The CDR3 coding sequence is TGTGCCAGCGCCCCCCTCCGCGGGACAGGGAGGGAAAAACTGTTTTTT. Translated: CASAPLRGTGREKLFF. V is TRBV19 and J is TRBJ1-4, with 9 nucleotides matching TRBD1. J was trimmed by 8 bases and V by 9 bases; bases with no gene match: 16. The CDR3 covers 16 residues. Germline CDR1 reads LNHDA; CDR2 reads SQIVND (reference sequence).